This entry describes one T cell receptor beta chain. As processed by the authors: How many nucleated cells were present was estimated from reference gene primer amplification. The table came from immunoSEQ multiplex PCR; TCRdb's copy has only in-frame clones and leaves some out. The DNA was the basis for D and trimming; V, J and clone size are from that table. This sample yields more than 350,000 clones, of which around 90% are seen a single time; about 3% belongs to the top ten. These data belong to a study of blood T cell repertoires in COVID-19. Germline trimming cut 5 bases from V and 4 bases from J; bases unmatched to any gene: 15. In germline, CDR1 is SGHAT, CDR2 FQNNGV. The CDR3 extends over 17 amino acids.

The clonotype was recovered from a woman between 25 and 40 years old with COVID-19, enrolled during active disease. The chain recombines TRBV11-2 with TRBJ1-2, with 8 nucleotides matching TRBD1. The sequenced sample consisted of peripheral blood. The CDR3 DNA follows: TGTGCCAGCAGCCAAGACCCACAGGGGGTGAGTGGCTATGGCTACACCTTC. Translating it yields CASSQDPQGVSGYGYTF.